The source of this T cell receptor beta chain is a study of spatial heterogeneity in lung cancer (dated by TCRdb to the late 2010s). Concerning the study at large: Beta-chain transcripts were consistently detected in greater numbers than alpha-chain transcripts, which likely reflects a higher abundance of beta-chain transcripts. TCR repertoire features were related to nonsynonymous mutation counts determined by whole-exome sequencing of tumor tissue. The study quantitatively compared TCR alpha and beta repertoires across multiple tumor regions, matched nontumor lung and blood in non-small cell lung cancer. Both alpha and beta chains were TCR-sequenced in samples taken at surgery, namely 220 tumor regions, 64 matched nontumor lung samples and about 52 PBMC samples. In the raw uncorrected reads, each unique combination of TCR and UMI appeared more than ten times on average. On the study overall, not on this receptor specifically: Confirming at a functional level the hypothesis that regional TCRs recognize regional mutations was considered to require additional single-cell paired TCR alpha and beta sequencing. Ubiquitous expanded tumor TCRs were detected in blood more often at tumor resection than at routine follow-up.

The CDR3 contains 16 residues, cysteine and phenylalanine counted. Only the CDR3 part of the read is kept: 48 bases, read in frame from the first base. V loses 0 bases at its end and J loses 7 bases; junction bases beyond the gene matches: 6. CDR1 and CDR2 were assigned from the germline V gene (reference sequence) as LGHDT and YNNKEL. This clonotype was counted ten times or more. The clone's antigen remains unknown. Base qualities are not recorded, but no much larger clone differs from it by a single base. The sample's time point label, decoded: sample taken at primary tumor resection. Samples were obtained from fewer than 80 patients with early-stage, untreated non-small cell lung cancer from the lung TRACERx cohort. Without any cell sorting, TCR sequencing was performed on whole RNA extracted either from tumor and nontumor lung tissue or from cryopreserved PBMC samples. Patients were selected for TCR sequencing only if sufficient RNA was available from at least two tumor regions.

Library generation was performed with 5' RACE. The sequencer was a NextSeq 500. In the TCR library protocol, a unique molecular identifier was attached to each TCR cDNA molecule so that PCR and sequencing errors could be corrected. Under the source paper's analysis protocol: Decombinator tools were used for TCR identification, UMI-based error correction and CDR3 extraction. Expanded TCRs were defined as those above a frequency of 2 per 1,000, corresponding to the top 1% of the tumor frequency distribution. Rényi diversity was computed with the R vegan package after subsampling each repertoire 100 times to 5,000 TCRs. CDR3 similarity networks were built from amino acid triplet string-kernel similarity, with CDR3s being connected when pairwise similarity was above 0.82. TCRdb trimmed public reads at Q25 via fastp, called clones via MiXCR and kept in-frame beta chains. Each entry is one CDR3 protein sequence, shown with its most common DNA and genes. The V and J calls were not made by the authors but by TCRdb's processing. The table for this sample lists 35,000 to 40,000 distinct CDR3 sequences; less than 8.5% of them were counted only once. The ten largest clones represent around 29% of the sample.

This TCR was sampled from a female donor with early-stage non-small cell lung cancer. The chain is encoded by TRBV3-1 joined to TRBJ2-2, with 9 bases matching TRBD1. The input for sequencing was PBMCs, taken at surgery. The DNA sequence is TGTGCCAGCAGCCAAGAAGGACAGGGGTTGGTCGGGGAGCTGTTTTTT. This encodes CASSQEGQGLVGELFF.